This record concerns one T cell receptor (beta chain) sequence. Its antigen remains undetermined. Base qualities are not recorded, but no much larger clone differs from it by a single base. Library preparation used the immunoSEQ multiplex PCR assay. The multiplex PCR relied on a mix of 60 forward primers for TCR Vbeta segments and 13 reverse primers for TCR Jbeta segments. The CDR3 region of rearranged TCR beta genes was amplified from genomic DNA with a multiplex PCR assay. The Illumina HiSeq System was used to sequence the amplified TCR beta libraries as 87-base-pair reads. In the source study's methods: In a later analysis, 77 million or so unique TCR beta chains were counted across the roughly 610 repertoires, and approximately 9.9 million of these chains were shared by at least two donors. A nearest-neighbor algorithm error-corrected the raw reads and collapsed the reads into unique sequences, merging closely related sequences to remove PCR and sequencing errors. V, D and J gene segments were assigned by aligning CDR3 sequences to IMGT reference sequences. For a sequence to be retained, a match of at least six nucleotides to both a V gene segment and a J gene segment was required. A rearrangement counted as productive if the CDR3 had no stop codons and remained in frame with V and J, and every other rearrangement counted as non-productive. Following IMGT convention, CDR3 was defined as the stretch from the second conserved V-encoded cysteine up to the conserved J-encoded phenylalanine. In an earlier analysis of more than 550 of the donors, sequences lacking an unambiguous match to a single V gene segment were excluded. An earlier analysis of 587 of the donors classified V segments as functional when productive rearrangements were above 56.7% and as segregating when the standard deviation between donors was above 5%. A statistical classification framework was developed to diagnose cytomegalovirus status using the catalog of TCR beta chain sequences. In a later analysis, TCR nucleotide sequences were compared against IMGT/GENE-DB human TR gene sequences so that V and J genes could be assigned. Using the TCRdist pipeline, a later analysis assigned CDR3 sequences along with most-parsimonious VDJ recombination scenarios. In a later analysis, each TCR beta chain was defined by its CDR3 amino acid sequence together with its V-gene family, and reads lacking a unique V-gene family were excluded. In a later analysis, some 600 highly shared, low-generation-probability nucleotide sequences were removed to address suspected cross-contamination and a sequencing artifact. In a later analysis, a clonal expansion index for each public chain was calculated from normalized within-repertoire ranks of inferred template counts. Generation probabilities in a later analysis came from a VDJ recombination model fitted to out-of-frame rearrangements, and those results were checked against IGoR. Hypergeometric tests were used in a later analysis to score TCR-TCR, TCR-HLA and TCR-CMV co-occurrence, with a repertoire-size bias correction applied to the TCR pairs. To estimate false discovery rates, a later analysis permuted the HLA or CMV assignments 20 times. In a later analysis, co-occurring TCRs were grouped using DBSCAN, with TCRdist sequence similarity added in when clustering inside HLA-allele-positive subsets. Co-occurrence clustering excluded repertoires with fewer than 30,000 or more than 120,000 public chains, plus five with anomalous nucleotide sharing. The table was pulled from immuneACCESS by TCRdb, which kept in-frame rearrangements only. Such tables lose some clones; where checked, under half of the loss comes from unresolved V genes, and the rest has no known cause. Clonal size and the V and J genes are those of that table, whereas D and trimming came from the DNA. Present in this sample are 150,000 to 200,000 clones, 70% of which were seen just once. 4.7% of the sample is taken by the ten largest.

The data derive from a study of cytomegalovirus exposure and HLA in healthy donors listed by TCRdb under 2017. For the study in its entirety: According to an earlier analysis of 587 of the donors, about 179 million T cells yielded 117 million unique TCR beta sequences and around 300 Gb of sequence data. Roughly 300 gigabases of sequencing data and around 85 million unique TCR sequences made up an early release that covered roughly 670 HLA-typed donors. Of the roughly 410 genotyped donors, 65% to 90% were placed in the genetic ancestry cluster associated with self-reported Caucasian donors. The study was designed to test whether signatures of past pathogen exposure could be identified by cataloging public T cell receptors. The T cell repertoires of roughly 660 subjects were profiled by immunosequencing and related to cytomegalovirus serostatus. A separate validation cohort of over a hundred different subjects was used in addition to the approximately 670-subject first cohort. The study combined high-throughput TCR immunosequencing, statistical association of individual TCRs with disease status, and machine learning to predict cytomegalovirus infection status. In a later analysis, previously published TCR beta repertoires from 600 to 850 donors were re-analyzed and high-resolution HLA genotyping was added so that TCR occurrence patterns could be studied. The later analysis used no new phenotypic data to find candidate immune exposures, relying instead on TCR beta sequences and their occurrence across donors. An earlier analysis of approximately 630 of the donors applied high-throughput TCR beta sequencing to assess whether each TCR beta V gene segment acted as functional or pseudogenic. Alongside the repertoire data, information on donor age, sex, ethnicity and CMV serostatus was compiled. In a later genetic analysis, genome-wide SNP genotypes for 398 of the 666 donors were used, and that subset was treated as a discovery cohort. All discovery cohort repertoires had been generated using a single sequencing platform. HLA typing covered class I and class II loci at four-digit resolution. The number of donors typed differed by locus, with 629-630 for A, B, C, DRB1 and DQB1, 522 for DQA1, 606 for DPA1, and around 430 for DPB1. Because of strong linkage in the cohort, roughly five DR-DQ haplotypes were treated as single units for association and clustering. Across under 500 genotyped donors of the cohort, an average of about 240,000 unique TCR beta nucleotide sequences per donor were sequenced, and roughly 18% of those sequences were non-productive.

The cohort was made up of approximately 700 healthy bone marrow donors. At the time of sampling, every cohort member was nominally healthy, though immune exposures that went unrecorded were likely present. The donor was CMV seropositive and was included in the group of around 300 seropositive cohort members. Every donor gave a peripheral blood sample, and the peripheral blood mononuclear cells from that sample were used for TCR beta sequencing. Genomic DNA extraction from the blood cell samples was performed with the Qiagen DNeasy Blood Extraction Kit. Points the paper makes about the study in general: A later analysis found that HLA-associated TCR beta chains were more clonally expanded and had lower generation probabilities than equally common non-associated chains. According to the authors, the approach could potentially be generalized to other disease states and immunological phenotypes. In a later analysis, the rate of TCR association differed among HLA loci, with DRB1 alleles having the most associated TCRs and HLA-C alleles having the fewest. Over 15 rarely observed V segments, including chromosome 9 orphons, were excluded from the earlier analysis of approximately 600 of the donors because counts were too low. Several of the top co-occurrence clusters appeared to be linked to parvovirus B19, influenza, CMV and Epstein-Barr virus, according to a later analysis. Linkage disequilibrium might explain the correlated functional status among segregating V segments, but an unknown experimental factor could not be excluded. In a later genetic analysis, fewer N-insertions in productive TCRs were reported among donors in an Asian-associated ancestry cluster than the roughly 700-donor mean. A further reported finding was that TCR beta sequences accurately predicted the HLA-A and HLA-B alleles for most subjects in the first cohort. At a false discovery rate of 0.05, a later analysis linked some 17,000 TCR beta sequences to specific HLA alleles. A cluster of highly shared sequence variants was judged likely to represent a technical artifact of the sequencing pipeline. Because some donors lacked HLA typing at each locus, the association tests relied only on the typed subset. Most TCR sequences were observed very rarely across donors, whereas some public TCRs were present in many individuals. Assigning TCR associations to individual alleles was difficult when HLA alleles, especially DR and DQ, strongly co-occurred. For the cohort, immune exposure information was limited to CMV serostatus. Only TCR beta chains were sequenced in this cohort, and the absence of alpha or paired-chain data limited detectable features. Some IMGT-functional V segments, including TRBV6-2 and TRBV6-3, could not be distinguished by the 87-base-pair reads and were therefore excluded. An association between a missense DCLRE1C variant and V-gene and J-gene trimming of TCR beta chains was found in a later genetic analysis and replicated in an independent cohort. A later analysis found that most CMV-associated TCR beta chains appeared HLA-restricted, with HLA associations seemingly driven largely by CMV exposure. A few of the identified cytomegalovirus-associated TCR beta chains were confirmed in vitro to be specific for cytomegalovirus antigens. In both the original and validation cohorts, the classifier was reported to diagnose cytomegalovirus status with high specificity and sensitivity. Presence/absence analyses assumed roughly uniform sequencing depth across donors, an assumption that may not hold. In the study, around 150 TCR beta chains were listed as associated with cytomegalovirus. In an earlier analysis of 587 of the donors, most TCR beta V segments were observed in productive rearrangements about 90% or about 30% of the time, broadly matching IMGT annotations.

Reading from cysteine to phenylalanine, the CDR3 counts 11 amino acids. Solely the CDR3 DNA is kept, with 33 bases framed from the first base. The germline V gene specifies MDHEN as CDR1 and SYDVKM as CDR2. The sequenced sample consisted of PBMCs. The sequence is built from TRBV28 and TRBJ2-4; 8 nucleotides in the junction match TRBD2. This receptor was taken from a man younger than 30 in good health and CMV-seropositive. Here is the DNA: TGTGTTACTAGCGGCGAAAACATTCAGTACTTC. Translated, it gives CVTSGENIQYF.